The clone carrying this T cell receptor (beta chain) was picked up a small number of times. What it binds is not known. V gave up 3 bases and J gave up 5 bases; unmatched junction bases: 4. Germline V CDR1 and CDR2: KGHSH, LQKENI. The CDR3 has 14 residues. Individual cDNA molecules (in the library) carried attached unique molecular identifiers. MiXCR, run by TCRdb on the RACE reads, gives a single entry per CDR3 protein. This sample carries 50,000 to 65,000 distinct CDR3 sequences, about 11% of them seen once, and the ten largest clones take 3% to 4.5%. This sample was included in a study of human T cells and chemical hapten exposure. Whole-study findings and limits: Controls formed significantly fewer large CDR3 similarity clusters than expanded TCRs did.

Time point of the sample: pre-sensitization, week 0. Treatment: therapeutic diphenylcyclopropenone sensitization with weekly scalp DPC. The sequencing here drew on whole blood, taken in connection with sensitization to the hapten diphenylcyclopropenone (DPC). This sequence was found in a woman aged 40 to 50 with alopecia areata. Some clones in this sample may be carry-over from other donors' samples. V is TRBV18 and J is TRBJ1-1, with 9 bases matching TRBD1. CDR3 bases: TGTGCCAGCTCACCTTTGGGACAGGGTACTGAAGCTTTCTTT. Translation: CASSPLGQGTEAFF.